A single sample gave rise to the 8 T cell receptor beta chains below, sequenced in a study of multiple sclerosis patients with progressive multifocal leukoencephalopathy. Time point reported: time of PML onset. Assay: immunoSEQ multiplex PCR; the TCRdb copy retains only in-frame clones and omits some. The sample has some 28,000 clones; around 83% are singletons. Sequenced here: PBMCs, sampled from a patient treated with natalizumab. The receptors originated from a woman under 40 with progressive multifocal leukoencephalopathy.

The genes are TRBV29-1 and TRBJ2-3; tentatively, D is TRBD1 (6 bases). CDR3 size: 13 residues. V was trimmed by 4 bases and J by 2 bases, leaving 10 bases between them. The germline gives CDR1 SQVTM, CDR2 ANQGSEA. DNA for the CDR3: TGCAGCGTTGTCAGGGGTAACACAGATACGCAGTATTTT. Its translation: CSVVRGNTDTQYF.

This chain links TRBV14 with TRBJ2-3; the D gene is possibly TRBD2 (6 bases). This CDR3 region has 15 residues. Trimming cost V 2 bases and J 3 bases, with 12 bases left between them. CDR1 and CDR2 (germline): SGHDN, FVKESK. The CDR3 region has the DNA TGTGCCAGCAGCCAAAGCTACGGGAGAACAGATACGCAGTATTTT. Residues: CASSQSYGRTDTQYF.

The V and J genes are TRBV5-6 and TRBJ2-3; D possibly corresponds to TRBD2 (6 bases). Trimming shortened V by 1 base and J by 0 bases, and 9 bases separated the two germline ends. CDR1 and CDR2 from the germline V gene are SGHDT and YYEEEE. CDR3 length equals 15 residues. Written as DNA, the CDR3 is TGTGCCAGCAGCTTGTACGGGGGAAGCACAGATACGCAGTATTTT. Translation: CASSLYGGSTDTQYF.

V gene TRBV7-9 combines with J gene TRBJ1-2, with 7 bases identical to TRBD1. This CDR3 comprises 14 residues. Germline-derived CDR1 and CDR2 are SEHNR and FQNEAQ (reference sequence). V trimming: 1 base; J trimming: 4 bases; junction bases outside the gene matches: 3. The CDR3 is CASSLGQGAYGYTF. The CDR3 nucleotides read TGTGCCAGCAGCTTAGGACAGGGAGCCTATGGCTACACCTTC. The full variable domain, completed using reference TRBV7-9 and TRBJ1-2, is DTGVSQNPRHKITKRGQNVTFRCDPISEHNRLYWYRQTLGQGPEFLTYFQNEAQLEKSRLLSDRFSAERPKGSFSTLEIQRTEQGDSAMYLCASSLGQGAYGYTFGSGTRLTVV.

This clone has only one observation. The V and J genes are TRBV5-4 and TRBJ2-7; maybe TRBD1 (6 bases). This CDR3 is built from 15 residues. The germline V gene has CDR1 SGHNT and CDR2 YYREEE (reference sequence). V lost 0 bases to trimming and J lost 3 bases, with 13 bases between them. This CDR3 is CASSLGSRGDYEQYF. The DNA of the CDR3 is TGTGCCAGCAGCTTGGGGTCCAGGGGCGACTACGAGCAGTACTTC.

This chain joins TRBV5-1 and TRBJ1-2; 7 nucleotides agree with TRBD1. From germline, CDR1 is SGHRS and CDR2 YFSETQ. The V segment lost 1 base and the J segment 2 bases; nucleotides outside the gene matches: 5. CDR3 size: 15 residues. CDR3 protein: CASSLKTGSNYGYTF. The CDR3 DNA follows: TGCGCCAGCAGCTTGAAGACAGGGTCCAACTATGGCTACACCTTC.

The chain joins TRBV2 to TRBJ2-5, with 11 bases fitting TRBD2. The germline CDR1 and CDR2 sequences are SNHLY and FYNNEI. Trimming at V came to 5 bases and at J to 3 bases, leaving 5 bases not matched to a gene. The CDR3 spans 15 residues. CDR3: CASSQNSGREETQYF. CDR3 bases: TGTGCCAGCAGTCAGAATAGCGGGAGGGAAGAGACCCAGTACTTC.

The chain links TRBV30 to TRBJ2-5; D uncertain. V lost 0 bases and J lost 4, with 6 bases in between. Germline CDR1 reads GTSNPN; CDR2 reads SVGIG (reference sequence). This CDR3 has 12 residues. The CDR3 DNA follows: TGTGCCTGGAGTGTACAGAGAGAGACCCAGTACTTC. The encoded protein is CAWSVQRETQYF.